The text below deals with one TCR beta chain. What it binds is unknown. The sample is drawn from a study of tumor-infiltrating lymphocytes in localized non-small cell lung cancer. For the study at large: Patients included smokers and never-smokers with various histologies, some sampled after neoadjuvant chemotherapy. Each patient gave resected tumor and non-adjacent uninvolved lung tissue.

Study-wide results and limits: No T-cell fraction difference was seen between IM1 and IM2 tumors.

TCRdb's copy holds only in-frame clones and misses some; the assay was immunoSEQ multiplex PCR. The data show some 9,300 clones, about 78% seen once. V was shortened by 10 bases and J by 0 bases, with 13 bases between the two germline ends. The length of the CDR3 is 14 residues. Germline CDR1 reads ENHRY; CDR2 reads SYGVKD. The TCR was taken from a human donor with non-small cell lung cancer. The specimen was uninvolved lung tissue not adjacent to the tumor. This chain links TRBV10-3 with TRBJ1-5; maybe TRBD1 (5 bases). The CDR3 nucleotides are TGTGCCACCGCGGGGCAGAATAGCAATCAGCCCCAGCATTTT. Protein sequence: CATAGQNSNQPQHF.